One and the same sample provided the 26 T cell receptor beta chains below, sequenced in a study of blood T cells in healthy people across ages. With a J-beta primer mix and a sample-barcoded 5' primer, a second PCR ran about 7 to 12 cycles. TCRdb recomputed calls from the 5' RACE reads with MiXCR, one row per CDR3 protein. Found here are more than 900,000 distinct CDR3 sequences, almost 30% of them singletons; the top ten hold 9.5% to 13%. The sample was also reused in another study, on T cells of mothers and their children.

The sample was blood. The receptors here all came from a woman in her 40s in good health.

This chain joins TRBV5-1 and TRBJ2-1; D perhaps matches TRBD1 (5 bases). The J call is uncertain, as TRBJ2-7 better fits the DNA end. The CDR3 is 14 residues long. Germline CDR1 SGHRS, CDR2 YFSETQ. For the CDR3, the DNA is TGCGCCAGCAATCACGACAGCTCCTACAATGAGCAGTACTTC. Translation: CASNHDSSYNEQYF.

This clonotype was counted only a few times. The chain is built from TRBV2 and TRBJ2-7, with 8 nucleotides matching TRBD1. Trimming removed 4 bases from V and 5 bases from J; junction bases left unmatched: 7. The CDR3 is 14 amino acids. Looked up from germline, CDR1 is SNHLY and CDR2 is FYNNEI. Here the CDR3 reads CASSVQGAVHEQYF. The CDR3 DNA is TGTGCCAGCAGTGTCCAGGGGGCTGTTCACGAGCAGTACTTC.

This clonotype was seen many times. This chain uses TRBV28 with TRBJ1-2, with D unresolved. Trimming removed 4 bases from V and 4 bases from J, with 19 bases in between. This CDR3 is built from 16 residues. Germline V CDR1 and CDR2: MDHEN, SYDVKM. CDR3 loop: CASSSPRLKKSYGYTF. The CDR3 DNA sequence: TGTGCCAGCAGTTCCCCGAGACTCAAGAAGAGCTATGGCTACACCTTC.

This clonotype showed up just a few times. V is TRBV5-1 and J is TRBJ2-6, with D perhaps TRBD1 (6 bases). Germline lookup yields CDR1 SGHRS and CDR2 YFSETQ. The ends were cut back, 5 bases at V and 0 bases at J, with 15 bases in the middle. The CDR3 length is 17 residues. CDR3 sequence: CASSGAGTYSGANVLTF. DNA for the CDR3: TGCGCCAGCAGTGGTGCCGGGACATACTCTGGGGCCAACGTCCTGACTTTC.

The chain recombines TRBV5-1 with TRBJ2-7, with D unresolved. CDR3 length: 15 amino acids. The ends were cut back, 1 base at V and 4 bases at J, with 15 bases in the middle. CDR1 and CDR2 (germline): SGHRS, YFSETQ. The CDR3 DNA reads as TGCGCCAGCAGCTTGATCCAACCGGGTGGATACGAGCAGTACTTC. Its protein is CASSLIQPGGYEQYF.

In its sample, this clonotype ranks as hyperexpanded. The gene calls are TRBV27 and TRBJ2-7; TRBD1 might be the D (5 bases). CDR1 is MNHEY, CDR2 SMNVEV, per germline (reference sequence). V lost 2 bases to trimming and J lost 5 bases, with 16 bases between them. The CDR3 is 15 amino acids. CDR3 coding DNA: TGTGCCAGCAGTTTACCGACTTCAGGGTTCGACGAGCAGTACTTC. Translated, it gives CASSLPTSGFDEQYF.

This clonotype has at least ten counts. This chain joins TRBV7-2 and TRBJ2-5, with 8 bases aligning to TRBD2. The CDR3 covers 16 residues. V trimming: 1 base; J trimming: 5 bases; junction bases outside the gene matches: 9. CDR1 is SGHTA and CDR2 is FQGNSA in the germline V gene. The CDR3 sequence: CASSLGSLAGRETQYF. The CDR3 DNA is TGTGCCAGCAGCTTAGGCTCGCTAGCGGGCAGGGAGACCCAGTACTTC.

This clonotype was found many times. CDR3 DNA sequence: TGTGCCAGCAGCTCGTGGCGGGACTCCTACGAGCAGTACTTC. Translating gives CASSSWRDSYEQYF. The rearrangement links TRBV28 to TRBJ2-7; tentatively, D is TRBD2 (6 bases). CDR3 length: 14 amino acids. Trimming took 6 bases from V and 0 from J, leaving 12 bases between them. The V gene's germline CDR1 is MDHEN and CDR2 SYDVKM.

This rearrangement joins TRBV7-2 to TRBJ1-2; a possible D gene is TRBD1 (5 bases). The CDR3 extends over 14 amino acids. Looked up from germline, CDR1 is SGHTA and CDR2 is FQGNSA. V shed 1 base and J shed 4 bases, with 10 bases lying between them. The DNA of the CDR3 is TGTGCCAGCAGCTTAGAGACCAGGGCCTATGGCTACACCTTC. Protein product: CASSLETRAYGYTF.

Details on this clonotype: No DNA is shown, since the ends of the CDR3 on it are uncertain; the CDR3 is the one TCRdb lists. V and J are TRBV20-1 and TRBJ1-4; the table gives TRBD1 as D, unverified against the DNA. Germline lookup yields CDR1 DFQATT and CDR2 SNEGSKA (reference sequence). The CDR3 is 15 residues long, counting both termini. CDR3: CSARVGQGAREKRFF.

This rearrangement joins TRBV10-3 to TRBJ1-2; D unresolved. The CDR3 sequence is 12 residues long. The germline V gene has CDR1 ENHRY and CDR2 SYGVKD. V dropped 6 bases and J dropped 3 bases, with 8 bases sitting between them. The CDR3 region is CAISRRHYGYTF. CDR3 DNA sequence: TGTGCCATCAGCCGGCGGCACTATGGCTACACCTTC.

This clonotype showed up just a few times. The J gene is TRBJ2-7, the V gene TRBV4-1, with TRBD1 matching over 8 bases. Germline loops: CDR1 MGHRA, CDR2 YSYEKL. V was clipped by 1 base and J by 5 bases; unmatched bases: 4. The CDR3 is made up of 14 amino acids. The CDR3 loop is CASSQGQGWDEQYF. The CDR3 DNA sequence: TGCGCCAGCAGCCAAGGACAGGGGTGGGACGAGCAGTACTTC.

This rearrangement joins TRBV24-1 to TRBJ2-3; 7 bases map to TRBD1. Per germline, CDR1 KGHDR and CDR2 SFDVKD. This CDR3 is built from 16 residues. The J segment lost 4 bases and the V segment lost 1 base, leaving 7 bases of the junction unmatched. The CDR3 nucleotides read TGTGCCACCAGTGATTTCTCACAGGGGTTCGCAGATACGCAGTATTTT. Translation: CATSDFSQGFADTQYF.

Comments on this clonotype: A much larger clone lies one base from this, so it may be a read error. CDR3 nucleotide sequence: TGTGCCAGCAGCCTTCCCCTCACAGGCGGGAATGAGCAGTACTTC. As protein: CASSLPLTGGNEQYF. The genes are TRBV28 and TRBJ2-5; possibly TRBD2 for D (6 bases). The CDR3 contains 15 residues. Trimming shortened V by 6 bases and J by 11 bases, and 25 bases separated the two germline ends. The germline V gene encodes CDR1 MDHEN and CDR2 SYDVKM.

CDR3 amino acids: CSARRDSTDTQYF. The CDR3 DNA reads TGCAGCGCCCGTAGAGACAGCACAGATACGCAGTATTTT. The V gene is TRBV29-1, the J gene TRBJ2-3, with no clear D. Trimming pared 7 bases from V and 0 bases from J, leaving 11 bases between. The CDR3 sequence is 13 residues long. The germline gives CDR1 SQVTM, CDR2 ANQGSEA.

This clonotype has more than one count but fewer than ten. The rearrangement joins TRBV12-3 or TRBV12-4 to TRBJ2-3, with 11 nucleotides matching TRBD2. The CDR3 is 15 residues long. The V segment lost 6 bases and the J segment 7 bases; nucleotides outside the gene matches: 9. The CDR3 nucleotides are TGTGCCAGCAGAATAGCGGGGGGGTCGAGGAATACGCAGTATTTT. It codes for CASRIAGGSRNTQYF.

This clonotype has ten or more counts. The rearrangement joins TRBV29-1 to TRBJ2-7; 9 nucleotides agree with TRBD1. Germline trimming cut 6 bases from V and 3 bases from J; bases unmatched to any gene: 6. Per the germline V gene, CDR1 is SQVTM and CDR2 is ANQGSEA. The CDR3 covers 13 residues. The DNA of the CDR3 is TGCAGCGTGGGGGACAGGGACAACTACGAGCAGTACTTC. Its translation is CSVGDRDNYEQYF.

This clonotype was observed a handful of times. V is TRBV5-1 and J is TRBJ1-1, with a tentative D call TRBD1 (5 bases). Germline values: CDR1 SGHRS, CDR2 YFSETQ. This CDR3 has 14 residues. Trimming left V 4 bases short and J 1 base short, with 11 bases between. CDR3 in amino acids: CASSVTGQNTEAFF. DNA for the CDR3: TGCGCCAGCAGCGTTACAGGACAGAACACTGAAGCTTTCTTT.

V gene TRBV5-4 combines with J gene TRBJ1-1; D perhaps matches TRBD1 (5 bases). The CDR3 covers 15 residues. Germline V gives CDR1 SGHNT, CDR2 YYREEE (reference sequence). The ends were cut back, 4 bases at V and 0 bases at J, with 13 bases in the middle. The DNA of the CDR3 is TGTGCCAGCAGCAATCCGGGGCGAGTGAACACTGAAGCTTTCTTT. Protein sequence: CASSNPGRVNTEAFF.

The chain recombines TRBV28 with TRBJ1-5, with TRBD1 matching over 7 bases. Germline CDR1 and CDR2: MDHEN and SYDVKM. V was pared by 5 bases and J by 3 bases, with 10 bases of the junction left unmatched. The CDR3 totals 16 residues. The DNA of the CDR3 is TGTGCCAGCAGTCCTATTGGCAGGGGGTTCAATCAGCCCCAGCATTTT. It specifies CASSPIGRGFNQPQHF.

Only a few counts were recorded for this clonotype. At one end the junction does not follow the germline gene, possibly because of a read error. J is TRBJ1-1 and V is TRBV4-1; D perhaps matches TRBD1 (5 bases). The CDR3 loop spans 18 amino acids. Germline-derived CDR1 and CDR2 are MGHRA and YSYEKL. The CDR3 nucleotides are TGCGCCAGTAGCCGAACGACAGACCCACTGCCCTCGAACACTGAAGCTTTCTTT. It is translated as CASSRTTDPLPSNTEAFF.

The CDR3 protein is CASSHSRDRGREQYF. DNA for the CDR3: TGCGCCAGCAGCCATTCCCGGGACAGGGGCCGCGAGCAGTACTTC. V usage is TRBV5-1 and J usage is TRBJ2-7, with TRBD1 identical over 10 bases. CDR1 and CDR2 (germline): SGHRS, YFSETQ. This CDR3 region has 15 residues. The J segment lost 6 bases and the V segment lost 4 bases, leaving 10 bases of the junction unmatched.

In this sample, this clonotype turned up a few times. This chain uses TRBV12-3 or TRBV12-4 with TRBJ2-7; D is perhaps TRBD2 (7 bases). CDR3 length: 14 residues. V lost 6 bases, J lost 2 bases, and 14 bases lay in between. CDR3 amino acids: CASSYGGATYEQYF. CDR3 DNA: TGTGCCAGCAGCTATGGGGGGGCCACCTACGAGCAGTACTTC.

Worth noting for this clonotype: Being one base from a much bigger clone, this may be a read error. This rearrangement joins TRBV5-1 to TRBJ2-1; D is perhaps TRBD1 or TRBD2 (6 bases each). CDR3 length: 14 amino acids. Per the germline V gene, CDR1 is SGHRS and CDR2 is YFSETQ. CDR3 nucleotide sequence: TGCGCCAACAGCTTGGATCCGGGGGCCAACCCACCGTTCTTC. This encodes CANSLDPGANPPFF.

The gene calls are TRBV4-1 and TRBJ1-2; 7 nucleotides match TRBD1. J was trimmed by 3 bases and V by 1 base; bases with no gene match: 5. Per the germline V gene, CDR1 is MGHRA and CDR2 is YSYEKL. The CDR3 is 15 residues long. The CDR3 DNA reads as TGCGCCAGCAGCCAAGTAATTGACAGGGACTATGGCTACACCTTC. This translates into CASSQVIDRDYGYTF.

The chain carries TRBV5-1 and TRBJ2-1; TRBD2 aligns across 14 bases. The CDR3 totals 19 residues. Germline loops: CDR1 SGHRS, CDR2 YFSETQ. V was clipped by 4 bases and J by 2 bases; unmatched bases: 11. The CDR3 nucleotides are TGCGCCAGCAGCCCGGGACTAGCGGGGGCTAAACCGACCTACAATGAGCAGTTCTTC. It yields the protein CASSPGLAGAKPTYNEQFF. Full variable domain (missing parts from reference TRBV5-1 and TRBJ2-1): KAGVTQTPRYLIKTRGQQVTLSCSPISGHRSVSWYQQTPGQGLQFLFEYFSETQRNKGNFPGRFSGRQFSNSRSEMNVSTLELGDSALYLCASSPGLAGAKPTYNEQFFGPGTRLTVL.